A single sample is the source of the 9 T cell receptor beta chains below, sequenced in a study of blood T cells in healthy people across ages (dated by TCRdb to between 2014 and 2017). The protocol used for the library was 5' RACE. TCRdb lists the instrument as Illumina HiSeq 2500. A second roughly 6 to 11 cycle PCR used a sample-barcoded 5' primer and a J-beta primer mix. The public reads were run again by TCRdb, first through fastp at Q25 and then through MiXCR, and only productive beta chains were kept. All rows with the same CDR3 protein become a single entry with the most common DNA and genes. The table for this sample lists roughly 500,000 distinct CDR3 sequences; 25% to 30% of them were counted only once. The ten largest account for around a sixth of the sample. The source material was blood. Receptors originate from a woman in her seventies in good health.

The V and J genes are TRBV6-5 and TRBJ2-1; 8 bases are shared with TRBD2. This CDR3 contains 15 residues. The ends lost 5 bases at V and 4 bases at J; junction bases unmatched: 7. Germline CDR1 and CDR2: MNHEY and SVGAGI. The DNA of the CDR3 is TGTGCCAGCAGTATTAGCGGGGACGCTTACAATGAGCAGTTCTTC. Protein: CASSISGDAYNEQFF.

There are a few counts of this clonotype. The chain uses TRBV20-1 and TRBJ1-1, with 9 bases fitting TRBD1. V lost 3 bases and J lost 1; bases outside the gene matches: 9. The germline CDR1 and CDR2 sequences are DFQATT and SNEGSKA (reference sequence). The CDR3 sequence is 16 residues long. The CDR3: CSASGAGQGWNTEAFF. The CDR3 DNA reads as TGCAGTGCTAGCGGGGCGGGACAGGGTTGGAACACTGAAGCTTTCTTT.

This clonotype was picked up a small number of times. The chain links TRBV4-1 to TRBJ1-1; a possible D gene is TRBD1 (5 bases). CDR1 is MGHRA, CDR2 YSYEKL, per germline. This CDR3 comprises 13 residues. V lost 1 base and J lost 4, with 7 bases in between. CDR3 residues: CASSQAGCTEAFF. DNA of the CDR3: TGCGCCAGCAGCCAAGCAGGGTGCACTGAAGCTTTCTTT.

This chain connects TRBV29-1 to TRBJ1-2, with 7 bases lining up with TRBD1. The V gene end was trimmed by 6 bases and the J gene end by 3 bases; junction bases not matched to a gene: 4. The CDR3 runs 12 residues. Germline CDR1 SQVTM, CDR2 ANQGSEA. CDR3 nucleotides: TGCAGCGTCTCCGGGACAGACTATGGCTACACCTTC. Its protein is CSVSGTDYGYTF.

The gene calls are TRBV6-6 and TRBJ1-4; 9 bases line up with TRBD1. Germline CDR1 and CDR2: MNHNY and SVGAGI (reference sequence). V lost 7 bases to trimming and J lost 7 bases; unmatched junction nucleotides: 10. The CDR3 spans 15 residues. In nucleotides, the CDR3 is TGTGCCAGCACGGGACAGGGCCCATCTTTTGAAAAACTGTTTTTT. The encoded protein is CASTGQGPSFEKLFF.

J is TRBJ2-1 and V is TRBV7-3, with TRBD2 matching over 8 bases. The CDR3 is made up of 13 amino acids. The ends lost 6 bases at V and 10 bases at J; junction bases unmatched: 8. Germline-derived CDR1 and CDR2 are SGHTA and FQGTGA. The CDR3 nucleotides are TGTGCCAGCAGTGCGAGCGGGGGCCAAGAGCAGTTCTTC. Its translation: CASSASGGQEQFF.

This clonotype was detected only once. This chain links TRBV7-2 with TRBJ2-1; D gene uncertain. Germline CDR1 is SGHTA and CDR2 is FQGNSA. The CDR3 extends over 13 amino acids. V lost 2 bases and J lost 4, with 6 bases in between. The CDR3 protein is CASSLIVYNEQFF. DNA of the CDR3: TGTGCCAGCAGCTTAATAGTTTACAATGAGCAGTTCTTC.

In the case of this clonotype: An end of the junction does not agree with germline; a read error may underlie this. The chain is built from TRBV5-1 and TRBJ1-2, with 7 bases aligning to TRBD1. From germline, CDR1 is SGHRS and CDR2 YFSETQ. This CDR3 spans 14 amino acids. CDR3 sequence reads: CASSPLEGAYGCTF. As DNA, the CDR3 is TGCGCCAGCAGCCCCCTCGAGGGGGCCTATGGCTGCACCTTC.

In this sample, this clonotype turned up a few times. The V and J genes are TRBV12-3 or TRBV12-4 and TRBJ1-2; no definite D call. V was cut by 2 bases and J by 7 bases, with 11 bases left in between. This CDR3 is built from 13 residues. The CDR3 nucleotides read TGTGCCAGCAGTTTACCTCGGACTAGTGGCTACACCTTC. This encodes CASSLPRTSGYTF.